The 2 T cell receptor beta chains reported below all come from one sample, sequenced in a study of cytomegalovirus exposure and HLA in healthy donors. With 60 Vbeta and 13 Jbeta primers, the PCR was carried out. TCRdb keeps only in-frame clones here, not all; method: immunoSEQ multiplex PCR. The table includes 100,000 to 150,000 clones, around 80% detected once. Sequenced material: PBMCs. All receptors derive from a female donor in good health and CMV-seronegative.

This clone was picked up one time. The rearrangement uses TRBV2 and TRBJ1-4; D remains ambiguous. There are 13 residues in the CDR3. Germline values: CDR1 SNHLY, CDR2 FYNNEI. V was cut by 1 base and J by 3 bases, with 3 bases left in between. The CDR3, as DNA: TGTGCCAGCAGTGAAGGAGCTAATGAAAAACTGTTTTTT. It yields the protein CASSEGANEKLFF.

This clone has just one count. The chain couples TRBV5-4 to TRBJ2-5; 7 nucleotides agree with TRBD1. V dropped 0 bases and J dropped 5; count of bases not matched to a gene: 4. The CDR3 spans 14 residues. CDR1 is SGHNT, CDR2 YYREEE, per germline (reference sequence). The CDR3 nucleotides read TGTGCCAGCAGCTTGGGTGGGACAGCGGAGACCCAGTACTTC. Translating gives CASSLGGTAETQYF.